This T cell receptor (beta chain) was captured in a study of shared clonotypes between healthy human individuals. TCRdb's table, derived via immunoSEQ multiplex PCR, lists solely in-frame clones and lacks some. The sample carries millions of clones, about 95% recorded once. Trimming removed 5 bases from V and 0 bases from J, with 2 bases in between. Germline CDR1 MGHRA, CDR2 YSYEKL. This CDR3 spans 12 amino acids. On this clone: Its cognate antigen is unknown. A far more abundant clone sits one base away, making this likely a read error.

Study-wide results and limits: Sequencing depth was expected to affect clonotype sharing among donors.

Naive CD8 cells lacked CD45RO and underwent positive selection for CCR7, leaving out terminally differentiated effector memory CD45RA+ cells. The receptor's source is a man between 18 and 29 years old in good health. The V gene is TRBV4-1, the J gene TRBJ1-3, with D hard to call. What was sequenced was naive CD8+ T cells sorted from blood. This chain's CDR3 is CASSNSGNTIYF. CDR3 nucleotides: TGCGCCAGCAGCAACTCTGGAAACACCATATATTTT.